This T cell receptor beta chain appears in the sequencing data of a study of blood T cells in healthy people across ages. To note about this clonotype: A read error may account for a junction end that differs from germline.

A second PCR, run for roughly 7 to 11 cycles, used a sample-barcoded 5' primer plus a J-beta primer mix. All cDNA molecules were each tagged by a template-switch adaptor with 12 random nucleotides. TCRdb independently ran MiXCR on the 5' RACE reads; one entry per CDR3 protein. This sample yields 1.8 million or so distinct CDR3 sequences, of which around 42% are seen a single time; around 23% belongs to the top ten. There are 16 residues in the CDR3. Germline V gene sequence: CDR1 SGHTA, CDR2 FQGNSA. This clonotype was obtained from a human donor in good health. The rearrangement links TRBV7-2 to TRBJ1-1; TRBD1 agrees at 7 bases. Sequenced: blood. CDR3 nucleotides: TGCGCCAGCAGCTTAGTAGGGACAGCCATGAACACTGAAGCTTTCTTT. It codes for CASSLVGTAMNTEAFF.